This TCR beta chain originates from a study of control samples from healthy donors and cancer patients. TCRdb's copy holds only in-frame clones and misses some; the assay was immunoSEQ multiplex PCR. The data contain about 120,000 clones, more than 70% of them singletons. The CDR3 extends over 14 amino acids. V lost 0 bases and J 1 base, leaving 6 bases between the germline ends. CDR1 is SEHNR and CDR2 is FQNEAQ in the germline V gene (reference sequence). V usage is TRBV7-9 and J usage is TRBJ1-1; D is perhaps TRBD1 (5 bases). The sequenced sample consisted of blood. The clonotype was recovered from a man aged 55-75 years in good health. The CDR3 sequence: CASSLAQGNTEAFF. The CDR3 region has the DNA TGTGCCAGCAGCTTAGCTCAGGGGAACACTGAAGCTTTCTTT.